These 7 T cell receptor beta chains were all obtained from the same sample, sequenced in a study of blood T cells in healthy people across ages. A second PCR of 7 to 11 cycles used a sample-barcoded 5' primer and a J-beta primer mix. In TCRdb, the 5' RACE reads were re-called with MiXCR into one record per CDR3 protein. The sample has about 1.4 million distinct CDR3 sequences, approximately 59% seen once. The sample comprised blood. These receptors all come from a man aged 18 to 30 in good health.

The chain links TRBV18 to TRBJ1-4, with TRBD1 matching 7 bases. V lost 3 bases and J lost 7; bases outside the gene matches: 5. This CDR3 region has 14 residues. Germline V CDR1 and CDR2: KGHSH, LQKENI. The CDR3 region is CASSPDRASEKLFF. The CDR3 bases are TGTGCCAGCTCACCCGACAGGGCGAGTGAAAAACTGTTTTTT.

V is TRBV4-3 and J is TRBJ2-7, with D possibly matching TRBD2 (6 bases). CDR3 length: 19 amino acids. Trimming took off 0 bases at V and 1 base at J, with 22 bases between the two ends. Germline V lookup: CDR1 LGHNA, CDR2 YSLEER. For the CDR3, the DNA is TGCGCCAGCAGCCAAGAAGCGGCGACTGGCGGGACCCGTTCCTACGAGCAGTACTTC. This codes for CASSQEAATGGTRSYEQYF.

The chain couples TRBV20-1 to TRBJ2-3; perhaps TRBD1 as D (6 bases). V was clipped by 6 bases and J by 7 bases, with 29 bases between them. The germline V gene has CDR1 DFQATT and CDR2 SNEGSKA (reference sequence). This CDR3 region has 17 residues. The CDR3 protein is CSADSGELGASRYTQYF. Here the CDR3 DNA reads TGCAGTGCCGATAGTGGTGAATTGGGGGCGTCTCGGTATACGCAGTATTTT.

DNA of the CDR3: TGTGCCAGCATCGAGGGTCGGGCAGATACGCAGTATTTT. As protein: CASIEGRADTQYF. The chain has TRBV28 and TRBJ2-3; tentatively, D is TRBD2 (5 bases). CDR3 size: 13 residues. Germline V gene sequence: CDR1 MDHEN, CDR2 SYDVKM. Trimming took off 7 bases at V and 4 bases at J, with 12 bases between the two ends.

This clonotype occurred a few times. The genes are TRBV5-1 and TRBJ2-1, with D maybe TRBD2 (6 bases). The CDR3 is 15 residues long. Trimming shortened V by 2 bases and J by 8 bases, and 17 bases separated the two germline ends. CDR1 and CDR2 (germline): SGHRS, YFSETQ. CDR3 protein: CASSLIGLAIDEQFF. CDR3 in DNA: TGCGCCAGCAGCTTAATAGGTCTAGCGATCGATGAGCAGTTCTTC.

This clonotype was seen only a few times. The V call is TRBV5-1, the J call TRBJ2-3, with D possibly matching TRBD2 (6 bases). CDR3 length: 16 residues. CDR1 and CDR2 from the germline V gene are SGHRS and YFSETQ. The ends were cut back, 7 bases at V and 3 bases at J, with 21 bases in the middle. This CDR3 is CASSIGGDQRTDTQYF. Written as DNA, the CDR3 is TGCGCCAGCTCCATAGGAGGGGATCAGCGGACAGATACGCAGTATTTT.

The J gene is TRBJ2-7, the V gene TRBV18; 10 nucleotides align to TRBD1. Trimming took 4 bases from V and 4 from J; bases not matched to a gene: 10. Per the germline V gene, CDR1 is KGHSH and CDR2 is LQKENI. The CDR3 spans 16 residues. The CDR3 DNA is TGTGCCAGCTCACTAAAACCGGGACAGGGGTTTTACGAGCAGTACTTC. Translating gives CASSLKPGQGFYEQYF.